This paragraph reports one TCR beta chain. This receptor's antigen is unknown. No quality values exist for individual bases; no much larger clone is one base distant. The data stem from a study of blood T cell repertoires in COVID-19 (dated by TCRdb to about 2020). Notes on the research overall: For ImmuneRACE Cohort 3, a participant was defined as recovered based on two consecutive negative NP/OP PCR tests, clearance by a healthcare professional, or resolution of symptoms. Collaborator samples came from the United States, Italy and Spain and covered acute and convalescent phases of COVID-19. The prospective study material was composed of cDNA or gDNA derived from T cells, B-cell-depleted T cells, or PBMCs. Deeply sampled blood TCRbeta repertoires from subjects exposed to, actively infected with, or recovered from COVID-19 were included in the dataset. The repertoires were released in a freely available public database meant as a resource for research on the immune response to SARS-CoV-2. Samples were obtained from the ongoing ImmuneRACE study (first 160 participants) and from over 1,000 subjects provided by 6 global collaborators. Nearly every sample came with metadata listing a de-identified subject ID, COVID-19 status, age in years and sex. HLA class I and class II types, where available, came from metadata supplied by the sample provider rather than from assay-based typing. What the authors observed across the whole study: Clinical and demographic metadata were provided uncurated, with the amount varying by source and participant.

TCRbeta CDR3 regions were amplified from genomic DNA by means of the immunoSEQ Assay, a bias-controlled multiplex PCR. In the original analysis: The number of nucleated cells in each sample was estimated by amplification of reference gene primers within the assay. Sequence reads were collapsed and filtered to measure the absolute abundance of every unique TCRbeta CDR3 rearrangement. Productive Simpson clonality was computed per sample as the square root of Simpson's diversity index over productive rearrangements. What TCRdb holds here is the immuneACCESS table cut down to in-frame rearrangements. Part of the clones is not present; checked against another copy, under half of the missing clones reflect an unresolved V gene, and the others are unexplained. The V and J calls and clone size come from that table; D and trimming were worked out from the DNA. This sample comprises fewer than 250,000 clones, 80% to 90% of them detected only once. Around 7% of the sample lies in the top ten.

Including the terminal cysteine and phenylalanine, the CDR3 comprises 17 residues. Just the 51-base CDR3 DNA is kept, in frame starting at base 1. The CDR1 and CDR2 encoded by the germline V gene are SGHTS and YDEGEE. Clipping removes 3 bases from V and 5 bases from J, with 10 as the unmatched junction base count. Participants in the prospective study were enrolled through a virtual design, were aged roughly 18 to 100 years, and lived in 20 to 30 United States geographic areas. To assign participants to cohorts, the prospective study relied on clinical history that participants themselves reported in a screening survey and a study questionnaire. Each participant in the prospective study had whole blood, serum and a nasopharyngeal or oropharyngeal swab collected by mobile phlebotomists. Participants in the prospective study had the option to provide additional blood draws and questionnaires over a roughly 2-month period. Before DNA extraction, prospective study blood samples were shipped either frozen or at room temperature.

This TCR was sampled from a man in his thirties or forties in a cohort exposed to, infected with or recovered from COVID-19 (not recorded which). The sample consisted of PBMCs or T cells enriched from blood (not recorded which). In this chain, TRBV5-8 is recombined with TRBJ1-6, and TRBD1 aligns with 8 junction nucleotides. The CDR3: CASSSRNRGVHNSPLHF. The DNA sequence is given as TGTGCCAGCAGCTCCCGGAACAGGGGGGTTCATAATTCACCCCTCCACTTT.